This TCR beta chain was documented in a study of T cells expressing NK-cell markers. The CDR3 spans 16 residues. Germline V gene lookup returns CDR1 MNHEY and CDR2 SVGAGI. From its re-call of the 5' RACE reads, TCRdb lists each CDR3 protein once, without DNA. The sample table includes about 380,000 distinct CDR3 sequences. The chain joins TRBV6-5 to TRBJ2-2; lacking DNA, the TRBD2 call made by TCRdb goes unchecked. The clonotype comes from a man between 18 and 69 years old in good health. Sequences were obtained from blood T cells: a sorted CD56 or NKG2C T cell subset, CD4+ or CD8+ T cells, or bulk PBMC T cells (not recorded which). The chain's CDR3 is CATRTSGGQGAGELFF.